This T cell receptor beta chain was captured by sequencing in a study of control samples from healthy donors and cancer patients. Only in-frame clones appear in the TCRdb table, and some are missing; sequencing was by immunoSEQ multiplex PCR. The data show about 170,000 clones, 93% seen once. CDR1 is SGDLS, CDR2 YYNGEE, per germline. V dropped 0 bases and J dropped 0 bases, with 13 bases sitting between them. The CDR3 consists of 17 residues. The specimen was blood. The V gene is TRBV9, the J gene TRBJ1-5; a weak D match, TRBD1 (6 bases). The TCR was taken from an older woman in good health. The CDR3 DNA reads as TGTGCCAGCAGCGTAGGGGCAGGGGATAATAGCAATCAGCCCCAGCATTTT. Translation gives CASSVGAGDNSNQPQHF.